The present TCR beta chain was sequenced within a study of shared clonotypes between healthy human individuals. Background on the study: Each donor contributed plates that comprised three CD4 naive, three CD4 memory, two CD8 naive and one CD8 memory.

Study-wide results and caveats: What naive subsets generally showed was a larger estimated richness than memory subsets showed.

Each sample came from a Caucasian adult donor living in Nashville, Tennessee. The ends were cut back, 4 bases at V and 9 bases at J, with 18 bases in the middle. This CDR3 is 13 amino acids long. In germline, CDR1 is GTSNPN, CDR2 SVGIG (reference sequence). Remarks on this clone: Antigen: not known.

Original analysis: Junction-only immunoSEQ data arrived without quality scores, meaning filtering differed. Profiled with immunoSEQ multiplex PCR; TCRdb holds only in-frame clones, not every one. That table supplies the V and J calls and clone size; D and trimming were determined from the DNA. Among approximately 2,300,000 clones listed, 92% were seen once. The receptor comes from a man aged 18 to 30 in good health. Some clones in this sample may be carry-over from other donors' samples. Sequencing was done on a sample of naive CD4+ T cells from PBMCs. Described subset: CD45RA+ positively selected. The chain carries TRBV30 and TRBJ1-1, with D perhaps TRBD1 (5 bases). The CDR3 region is CAWTEEGREKAFF. The CDR3 DNA sequence: TGTGCCTGGACCGAGGAGGGGCGGGAAAAAGCTTTCTTT. Filled out from reference TRBV30 and TRBJ1-1, the complete variable domain reads SQTIHQWPATLVQPVGSPLSLECTVEGTSNPNLYWYRQAAGRGLQLLFYSVGIGQISSEVPQNLSASRPQDRQFILSSKKLLLSDSGFYLCAWTEEGREKAFFGQGTRLTVV.